This is a list of T cell receptor beta chains from one sample in a study of blood T cell repertoires in COVID-19. Sequenced by immunoSEQ multiplex PCR; TCRdb stores in-frame clones only, minus some. The data contain 44,000 or so clones, 75% to 85% of them singletons. Sequencing used peripheral blood. These receptors were collected from a man at least 80 years old in a cohort sampled during active COVID-19. CDR3s include the opening cysteine and the closing phenylalanine or tryptophan. D genes are given only for firm matches. Rows give clone size only sometimes, using once, few, many, or a class for an expanded clone.

d_gene,abundance,j_gene,v_gene,CDR3aa,CDR3nt
TRBD1,.,TRBJ1-3,TRBV6-5,CASIRGQGSGNTIYF,TGTGCCAGCATTAGAGGACAGGGTTCTGGAAACACCATATATTTT
TRBD1,.,TRBJ2-4,TRBV10-2,CASSGQGNIQYF,TGCGCCAGCAGCGGACAGGGAAACATTCAGTACTTC
TRBD1,.,TRBJ2-3,TRBV27,CASSLRGQGNTDTQYF,TGTGCCAGCAGTTTACGGGGACAGGGGAACACAGATACGCAGTATTTT
.,.,TRBJ2-2,TRBV24-1,CATSDLQGVGELFF,TGTGCCACCAGTGATTTGCAGGGTGTCGGGGAGCTGTTTTTT
TRBD1,few,TRBJ2-7,TRBV5-1,CASSWAGQGLSYEQYF,TGCGCCAGCAGCTGGGCGGGACAGGGTCTCTCCTACGAGCAGTACTTC
TRBD1,.,TRBJ2-7,TRBV7-9,CASSLWTGGGEQYF,TGTGCCAGCAGCCTTTGGACAGGGGGCGGCGAGCAGTACTTC
.,.,TRBJ2-2,TRBV24-1,CATGGDTGELFF,TGTGCCACCGGAGGGGACACCGGGGAGCTGTTTTTT
.,.,TRBJ2-5,TRBV21-1,CASSTISERGGSNPPQETQYF,TGTGCCAGCAGCACGATCTCGGAGCGGGGGGGCTCAAATCCCCCTCAGGAGACCCAGTACTTC
TRBD1,.,TRBJ1-6,TRBV9,CASSPPGQLSPLHF,TGTGCCAGCAGCCCTCCGGGACAGCTTTCACCCCTCCACTTT
TRBD1,.,TRBJ2-7,TRBV10-3,CAIRGTDTYEQYF,TGTGCCATCAGAGGGACAGATACCTACGAGCAGTACTTC
.,.,TRBJ2-3,TRBV30,CAWSDATGTQYF,TGTGCCTGGAGTGATGCGACAGGCACGCAGTATTTT
.,.,TRBJ2-3,TRBV2,CASGGGSSTDTQYF,TGTGCCAGCGGGGGGGGCAGCTCCACAGATACGCAGTATTTT
.,.,TRBJ2-7,TRBV2,CASSELGTNYEQYF,TGTGCCAGCAGTGAGCTAGGTACGAACTACGAGCAGTACTTC
.,.,TRBJ1-3,TRBV5-1,CASSPQGLDTIYF,TGCGCCAGCAGCCCCCAGGGTTTAGACACCATATATTTT
TRBD1,.,TRBJ1-1,TRBV18,CASSWSGQGREAFF,TGTGCCAGCTCATGGTCTGGACAGGGCCGAGAAGCTTTCTTT
TRBD2,.,TRBJ2-1,TRBV28,CASRTPGTSTSEQFF,TGTGCCAGCAGAACCCCCGGGACTAGCACATCTGAGCAGTTCTTC
.,.,TRBJ2-7,TRBV6-6,CASFRDTAYEQYF,TGTGCCAGCTTCCGGGACACTGCCTACGAGCAGTACTTC
.,.,TRBJ1-1,TRBV28,CASSKKRQSLAEAFF,TGTGCCAGCAGTAAAAAGAGACAGTCTTTAGCTGAAGCTTTCTTT
TRBD2,.,TRBJ2-4,TRBV29-1,CSVVRTSGGVVIQYF,TGCAGCGTTGTTAGAACTAGCGGGGGGGTGGTCATTCAGTACTTC
TRBD1,.,TRBJ1-3,TRBV3-1/TRBV3-2,CASSRLSDRAGNTIYF,TGTGCCAGCAGCCGTCTATCGGACAGGGCTGGAAACACCATATATTTT
TRBD1,.,TRBJ2-7,TRBV27,CASSLDRGYEQYF,TGTGCCAGCAGCCTGGACAGGGGCTACGAGCAGTACTTC
TRBD1,.,TRBJ2-7,TRBV29-1,CSVGIRTGAYEQYF,TGCAGCGTTGGTATAAGGACAGGAGCCTACGAGCAGTACTTC
.,.,TRBJ1-1,TRBV9,CASSARQNTEAFF,TGTGCCAGCAGCGCCCGACAGAACACTGAAGCTTTCTTT
.,.,TRBJ2-6,TRBV7-9,CASSLAQTGANVLTF,TGTGCCAGCAGCTTAGCCCAAACTGGGGCCAACGTCCTGACTTTC
.,.,TRBJ1-4,TRBV4-3,CASSQVAQGGEKLFF,TGCGCCAGCAGCCAAGTGGCACAGGGCGGTGAAAAACTGTTTTTT
.,.,TRBJ2-7,TRBV11-2,CASSPSRSGYEQYF,TGTGCCAGCAGCCCTTCAAGGTCGGGCTACGAGCAGTACTTC
.,.,TRBJ1-4,TRBV24-1,CATSDTGLGGKLFF,TGTGCCACCAGCGACACAGGGTTGGGCGGAAAACTGTTTTTT
TRBD2,.,TRBJ2-1,TRBV6-5,CASSLLAGTYNEQFF,TGTGCCAGCAGCTTACTAGCGGGCACCTACAATGAGCAGTTCTTC
TRBD1,few,TRBJ1-5,TRBV19,CASGGTGNQPQHF,TGTGCCAGCGGCGGGACAGGGAATCAGCCCCAGCATTTT
TRBD1,.,TRBJ1-2,TRBV5-1,CASSGHTGAQIYGYTF,TGCGCCAGCAGCGGCCATACAGGGGCGCAGATTTACGGCTACACCTTC
.,.,TRBJ1-5,TRBV15,CATSRGQGNQPQHF,TGTGCCACCAGCAGAGGACAGGGCAATCAGCCCCAGCATTTT
.,.,TRBJ1-5,TRBV7-2,CASSSQAGKNQPQHF,TGTGCCAGCAGCTCCCAAGCAGGGAAAAATCAGCCCCAGCATTTT
TRBD1,.,TRBJ2-7,TRBV18,CASSPQGQAYEQYF,TGTGCCAGCTCACCTCAGGGACAGGCCTACGAGCAGTACTTC
.,.,TRBJ2-7,TRBV19,CASSIPGSHLYEQYF,TGTGCCAGTAGTATCCCGGGGAGTCATCTCTACGAGCAGTACTTC
.,.,TRBJ1-1,TRBV19,CASSMSGHNTEAFF,TGTGCCAGTAGTATGTCGGGACATAACACTGAAGCTTTCTTT
.,.,TRBJ1-2,TRBV28,CASSLSVRVLGYTF,TGTGCCAGCAGTTTATCTGTCAGGGTTTTAGGCTACACCTTC
TRBD2,.,TRBJ2-7,TRBV20-1,CSAGGVDEQYF,TGCAGTGCTGGGGGGGTGGACGAGCAGTACTTC